One TCR beta chain is described in this entry. In the authors' methods: Estimation of nucleated cell counts was performed using reference gene primer amplification. Profiled with immunoSEQ multiplex PCR; TCRdb holds only in-frame clones, not every one. V, J and clone size reflect that table, while D and trimming were determined from the DNA. The top ten clones hold approximately 18% of a sample with tens of thousands of clones, less than 90% of them seen once. This sample is part of a study of blood T cell repertoires in COVID-19. Looking at the study overall: Donors in the United States, Italy and Spain gave samples during acute or convalescent COVID-19. From T cells, B-cell-depleted T cells, or PBMCs came the material, which was cDNA or gDNA.

There are 14 residues in the CDR3. V shed 5 bases, J shed 8 bases, and the junction held 10 bases outside the gene matches. Germline CDR1 reads SNHLY; CDR2 reads FYNNEI. The material sequenced was peripheral blood. This TCR was recovered from a woman over 75 with acute or convalescent COVID-19. The genes are TRBV2 and TRBJ1-1, with 8 nucleotides matching TRBD1. CDR3 nucleotides: TGTGCCAGCAGTCCTGGGGGACAGGTATCCGAAGCTTTCTTT. Amino acid sequence: CASSPGGQVSEAFF.